The next 30 T cell receptor beta chains were all read from a single sample in a study of CD4 T cells in relation to SARS-CoV-2 and coronaviruses. Sequencing used immunoSEQ multiplex PCR; TCRdb keeps in-frame clones, though not all of them. The top ten clones hold 0.14% of a sample with 60,000 to 65,000 clones, less than 95% of them seen once. CD4+ T cells from unexposed donors were obtained before the COVID-19 pandemic (2011-2018). The sequencing sample was made of naive CD4+ T cells from PBMCs. Subset described: naive CD4+ T cells isolated by negative enrichment. These receptor sequences come from a human donor in good health.

This rearrangement joins TRBV5-1 to TRBJ1-2; D not resolved. The CDR3 is made up of 12 amino acids. V shed 0 bases and J shed 7 bases, with 7 bases lying between them. The V gene's germline CDR1 is SGHRS and CDR2 YFSETQ. The CDR3 DNA sequence: TGCGCCAGCAGCTTGGTTGGGTTTGGCTACACCTTC. Translated: CASSLVGFGYTF.

V usage is TRBV10-3 and J usage is TRBJ2-5; 9 bases align to TRBD1. The V segment lost 3 bases and the J segment 4 bases; nucleotides outside the gene matches: 15. In germline, CDR1 is ENHRY, CDR2 SYGVKD. The CDR3 covers 18 residues. The CDR3 protein is CAISDRPGQGGESETQYF. The DNA of the CDR3 is TGTGCCATCAGTGATCGCCCGGGACAGGGTGGAGAGTCAGAGACCCAGTACTTC.

V usage is TRBV19 and J usage is TRBJ1-4, with D tentatively TRBD1 (5 bases). With 5 bases removed from V and 8 bases from J, the gap between germline ends came to 9 bases. Germline V gene sequence: CDR1 LNHDA, CDR2 SQIVND (reference sequence). The CDR3 is made up of 12 amino acids. DNA for the CDR3: TGTGCCAGTAGTGGGACCCTAGAAAAACTGTTTTTT. Translation: CASSGTLEKLFF.

The CDR3 coding sequence is TGTGCCAGTAGTATAGCACATCAACCAGTTTCCTACGAGCAGTACTTC. Protein sequence: CASSIAHQPVSYEQYF. The chain links TRBV19 to TRBJ2-7; D gene uncertain. Deletions cut 1 base from V and 1 base from J, with 14 bases between. CDR3 length: 16 amino acids. Germline loops: CDR1 LNHDA, CDR2 SQIVND (reference sequence).

The rearrangement links TRBV7-7 to TRBJ2-1, with TRBD2 matching over 9 bases. This CDR3 has 15 amino acids. J gave up 2 bases and V 3 bases, and 2 bases lay outside the gene matches. The V gene's germline CDR1 is SSHAT and CDR2 FNYEAQ (reference sequence). The CDR3 DNA reads as TGTGCCAGCAGCTTGTCTAGCGGGGCCTACAATGAGCAGTTCTTC. Its translation: CASSLSSGAYNEQFF.

The chain joins TRBV24-1 to TRBJ2-1, with 10 positions matching TRBD1. Germline CDR1 and CDR2: KGHDR and SFDVKD. V gave up 2 bases and J gave up 15 bases; unmatched junction bases: 6. CDR3 length equals 13 residues. CDR3 protein: CATSDSRTGGLFF. CDR3 nucleotides: TGTGCCACCAGTGATTCTCGGACAGGGGGACTGTTCTTC.

The chain has TRBV19 and TRBJ2-5; 8 bases are shared with TRBD1. This CDR3 region has 15 residues. Trimming removed 5 bases from V and 5 bases from J; junction bases left unmatched: 10. Germline V gene data show CDR1 as LNHDA and CDR2 as SQIVND (reference sequence). CDR3 DNA: TGTGCCAGTAGTTCACCGGGACAGGCAAAGGAGACCCAGTACTTC. Translation: CASSSPGQAKETQYF.

The rearrangement uses TRBV7-9 and TRBJ1-3; no definite D call. CDR3 length: 14 residues. Germline-derived CDR1 and CDR2 are SEHNR and FQNEAQ (reference sequence). Trimming stripped 2 bases from V and 0 bases from J, with 5 bases between. Here the CDR3 DNA reads TGTGCCAGCAGCTTAACCCTCTCTGGAAACACCATATATTTT. It translates to CASSLTLSGNTIYF.

The rearrangement links TRBV5-1 to TRBJ2-7; 8 bases line up with TRBD1. V lost 4 bases, J lost 6 bases, and 6 bases stayed unmatched. CDR1 SGHRS and CDR2 YFSETQ come from the germline V gene. This CDR3 is built from 13 residues. The DNA of the CDR3 is TGCGCCAGCAGCACCACGACAGGGGTCGAGCAGTACTTC. It specifies CASSTTTGVEQYF.

The gene calls are TRBV10-2 and TRBJ1-4; D remains unclear. Trimming shortened V by 2 bases and J by 0 bases, and 4 bases separated the two germline ends. Germline CDR1 is WSHSY and CDR2 is SAAADI. The CDR3 length is 14 residues. Here the CDR3 reads CASSEVATNEKLFF. DNA of the CDR3: TGCGCCAGCAGTGAGGTCGCAACTAATGAAAAACTGTTTTTT.

The chain employs TRBV5-6 and TRBJ1-2; D is ambiguous. The CDR3 has 12 residues. V lost 4 bases to trimming and J lost 4 bases, with 8 bases between them. The germline CDR1 and CDR2 sequences are SGHDT and YYEEEE. The CDR3 region is CASSAGSYGYTF. Here the CDR3 DNA reads TGTGCCAGCAGCGCTGGAAGCTATGGCTACACCTTC.

The chain has TRBV4-1 and TRBJ2-7; D remains ambiguous. The CDR3 runs 15 residues. Germline-derived CDR1 and CDR2 are MGHRA and YSYEKL. Trimming took off 5 bases at V and 2 bases at J, with 16 bases between the two ends. The CDR3, as DNA: TGCGCCAGCAGCTGGAAGAGAGAGAATACCTACGAGCAGTACTTC. The encoded protein is CASSWKRENTYEQYF.

The chain joins TRBV19 to TRBJ2-3, with D hard to call. Germline V CDR1 and CDR2: LNHDA, SQIVND (reference sequence). CDR3 length: 13 residues. The ends were cut back, 4 bases at V and 0 bases at J, with 5 bases in the middle. The CDR3 DNA is TGTGCCAGTAGTACCGACAGCACAGATACGCAGTATTTT. Its protein is CASSTDSTDTQYF.

This clone was detected only once. V is TRBV7-3 and J is TRBJ2-2; TRBD2 is a possible D gene (6 bases). CDR3 size: 16 residues. CDR1 and CDR2 (germline): SGHTA, FQGTGA. V lost 5 bases, J lost 4 bases, and 17 bases lay in between. The CDR3 sequence: CASSPQSGAPTGELFF. The CDR3 nucleotides read TGTGCCAGCAGCCCTCAGTCGGGAGCCCCCACCGGGGAGCTGTTTTTT.

This chain joins TRBV18 and TRBJ2-7; possible D gene TRBD1, 5 bases. Germline V lookup: CDR1 KGHSH, CDR2 LQKENI. This CDR3 spans 14 amino acids. The ends were cut back, 2 bases at V and 4 bases at J, with 12 bases in the middle. The CDR3 DNA is TGTGCCAGCTCACCAGGGGCAGGGCTGTACGAGCAGTACTTC. This translates into CASSPGAGLYEQYF.

The chain joins TRBV11-2 to TRBJ1-2, with TRBD1 matching 8 bases. CDR3 length: 16 amino acids. The junction had 12 bases not matched to a gene; V was cut back by 5 bases and J by 4 bases. In germline, CDR1 is SGHAT, CDR2 FQNNGV. CDR3 bases: TGTGCCAGCAGCATTCCGGGGACAGGCCTTATCTATGGCTACACCTTC. Encoded protein: CASSIPGTGLIYGYTF. Based on the CDR3 plus reference TRBV11-2 and TRBJ1-2, the full variable domain is EAGVAQSPRYKIIEKRQSVAFWCNPISGHATLYWYQQILGQGPKLLIQFQNNGVVDDSQLPKDRFSAERLKGVDSTLKIQPAKLEDSAVYLCASSIPGTGLIYGYTFGSGTRLTVV.

The V and J genes are TRBV20-1 and TRBJ2-7; TRBD1 might be the D (5 bases). The V end lost 3 bases, the J end lost 0 bases, and 12 bases lay between the germline ends. CDR3 length: 14 amino acids. Germline V gives CDR1 DFQATT, CDR2 SNEGSKA (reference sequence). DNA for the CDR3: TGCAGTGCTAGTCAGGGCGGAAACTCCTACGAGCAGTACTTC. Translation: CSASQGGNSYEQYF.

The J gene is TRBJ2-7, the V gene TRBV28; D might be TRBD1 (5 bases). This CDR3 contains 16 residues. The V end was cut by 1 base, the J end by 5 bases, with 18 bases between. Germline CDR1 is MDHEN and CDR2 is SYDVKM. The CDR3: CASSLSPRDVFHEQYF. CDR3 nucleotide sequence: TGTGCCAGCAGTTTATCCCCCAGGGATGTTTTCCACGAGCAGTACTTC.

The rearrangement uses TRBV27 and TRBJ2-1; D not certain. This CDR3 is built from 15 residues. V was pared by 3 bases and J by 10 bases, with 19 bases between. Germline loops: CDR1 MNHEY, CDR2 SMNVEV (reference sequence). The CDR3 DNA reads as TGTGCCAGCAGTTTCCAAGGCGAACCCCGCCAAGAGCAGTTCTTC. It specifies CASSFQGEPRQEQFF.

V gene TRBV28 combines with J gene TRBJ1-5, with D maybe TRBD1 (5 bases). The CDR3 extends over 14 amino acids. Trimming stripped 6 bases from V and 0 bases from J, with 9 bases between. Germline V gene lookup returns CDR1 MDHEN and CDR2 SYDVKM. CDR3 coding DNA: TGTGCCAGCAGCAGGGATTATAGCAATCAGCCCCAGCATTTT. Translated, it gives CASSRDYSNQPQHF.

CDR3 in amino acids: CASSLVGSEAFF. The CDR3, as DNA: TGTGCCAGCAGCTTGGTTGGGTCTGAAGCTTTCTTT. V usage is TRBV5-4 and J usage is TRBJ1-1, with D hard to call. The V end was cut by 0 bases, the J end by 6 bases, with 6 bases between. Germline V gene sequence: CDR1 SGHNT, CDR2 YYREEE (reference sequence). The CDR3 is made up of 12 amino acids.

The chain uses TRBV7-9 and TRBJ2-4, with 9 bases identical to TRBD1. V lost 1 base and J lost 5; bases outside the gene matches: 6. CDR3 size: 16 residues. In germline, CDR1 is SEHNR, CDR2 FQNEAQ (reference sequence). The CDR3 nucleotides are TGTGCCAGCAGCTTAGTGGGACAGGGTGTCCAAAACATTCAGTACTTC. Protein: CASSLVGQGVQNIQYF.

This clone appeared a few times. V usage is TRBV7-9 and J usage is TRBJ1-2; 8 nucleotides line up with TRBD1. This CDR3 has 14 residues. J gave up 4 bases and V 4 bases, and 5 bases lay outside the gene matches. The germline CDR1 and CDR2 sequences are SEHNR and FQNEAQ (reference sequence). CDR3 sequence (DNA): TGTGCCAGCAGCTCCTCAGGGGGCGGCTATGGCTACACCTTC. Residues: CASSSSGGGYGYTF.

This rearrangement joins TRBV19 to TRBJ1-1; D remains ambiguous. CDR3 length: 13 amino acids. Trimming stripped 5 bases from V and 1 base from J, with 8 bases between. In germline, CDR1 is LNHDA, CDR2 SQIVND (reference sequence). The CDR3 nucleotides read TGTGCCAGTAGTGACCCTAGGAACACTGAAGCTTTCTTT. Translation: CASSDPRNTEAFF.

The chain carries TRBV3-1 (or the pseudogene TRBV3-2) and TRBJ1-3, with 8 bases that match TRBD1. CDR3 length: 20 residues. V lost 1 base, J lost 2 bases, and 16 bases stayed unmatched. Germline lookup yields CDR1 LGHDT and CDR2 YNNKEL (reference sequence). CDR3 nucleotides: TGTGCCAGCAGCCAAGTCCCGGGACAGGTCTTAGGGAGCGCTGGAAACACCATATATTTT. Translating gives CASSQVPGQVLGSAGNTIYF.

For the CDR3, the DNA is TGTGCCAGCAGCAGCTCGCGACGATTCAAAACCGGGGAGCTGTTTTTT. Translated: CASSSSRRFKTGELFF. The V gene is TRBV3-1 (or the pseudogene TRBV3-2), the J gene TRBJ2-2; D remains unclear. CDR3 length: 16 amino acids. The V gene's germline CDR1 is LGHDT and CDR2 YNNKEL (reference sequence). V was pared by 5 bases and J by 5 bases, with 18 bases between.

This clone was observed a handful of times. The chain carries TRBV5-1 and TRBJ2-1; 8 bases are a match to TRBD1. Germline CDR1 SGHRS, CDR2 YFSETQ. The CDR3 sequence is 15 residues long. V trimming: 4 bases; J trimming: 5 bases; junction bases outside the gene matches: 8. The CDR3: CASSPPVTGDNEQFF. In nucleotides, the CDR3 is TGCGCCAGCAGCCCGCCGGTGACAGGGGACAATGAGCAGTTCTTC.

The chain recombines TRBV5-1 with TRBJ1-6, with 7 bases identical to TRBD1. CDR3 length: 14 residues. CDR1 is SGHRS, CDR2 YFSETQ, per germline. After removal of 2 bases from V and 9 bases from J, the junction contained 5 bases not matched to a gene. The CDR3 protein is CASSFGQDGSPLHF. CDR3 DNA: TGCGCCAGCAGCTTTGGACAGGATGGTTCACCCCTCCACTTT.

CDR3 residues: CASSLGTGSGEQYF. CDR3 sequence (DNA): TGTGCCAGCAGCCTAGGGACAGGGTCTGGAGAGCAGTACTTC. This chain links TRBV7-3 with TRBJ2-7; the match to TRBD1 covers 9 bases. Germline V gene lookup returns CDR1 SGHTA and CDR2 FQGTGA. J was trimmed by 7 bases and V by 5 bases; bases with no gene match: 9. There are 14 residues in the CDR3.

The chain employs TRBV7-2 and TRBJ1-1; D may be TRBD1 (5 bases). Trimming took 6 bases from V and 0 from J, leaving 14 bases between them. Germline V gives CDR1 SGHTA, CDR2 FQGNSA. CDR3 length: 15 amino acids. This CDR3 reads CASRNGGFMNTEAFF. The CDR3 DNA reads TGTGCCAGCAGAAACGGGGGATTCATGAACACTGAAGCTTTCTTT.